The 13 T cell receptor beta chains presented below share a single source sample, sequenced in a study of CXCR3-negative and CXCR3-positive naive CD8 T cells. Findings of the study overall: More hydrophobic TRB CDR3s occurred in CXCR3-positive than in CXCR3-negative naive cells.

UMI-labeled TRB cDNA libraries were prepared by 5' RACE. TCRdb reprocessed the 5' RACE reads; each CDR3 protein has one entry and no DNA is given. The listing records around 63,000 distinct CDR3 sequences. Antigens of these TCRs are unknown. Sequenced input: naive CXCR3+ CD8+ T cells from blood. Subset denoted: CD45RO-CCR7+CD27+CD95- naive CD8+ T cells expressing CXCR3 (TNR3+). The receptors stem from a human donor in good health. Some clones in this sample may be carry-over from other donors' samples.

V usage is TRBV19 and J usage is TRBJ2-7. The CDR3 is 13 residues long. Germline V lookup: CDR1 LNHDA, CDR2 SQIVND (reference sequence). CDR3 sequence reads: CGSSIGLYYEQYF.

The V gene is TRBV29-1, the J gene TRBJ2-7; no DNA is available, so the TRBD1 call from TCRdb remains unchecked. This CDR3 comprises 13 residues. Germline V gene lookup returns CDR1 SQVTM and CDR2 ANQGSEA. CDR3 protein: CSVAGTETYEQYF.

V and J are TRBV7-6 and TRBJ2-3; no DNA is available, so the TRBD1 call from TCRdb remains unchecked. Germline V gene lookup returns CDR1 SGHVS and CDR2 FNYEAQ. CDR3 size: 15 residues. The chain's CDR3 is CASSLSAGPADTQYF. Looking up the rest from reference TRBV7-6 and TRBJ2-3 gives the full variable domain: GAGVSQSPRYKVTKRGQDVALRCDPISGHVSLYWYRQALGQGPEFLTYFNYEAQQDKSGLPNDRFSAERPEGSISTLTIQRTEQRDSAMYRCASSLSAGPADTQYFGPGTRLTVL.

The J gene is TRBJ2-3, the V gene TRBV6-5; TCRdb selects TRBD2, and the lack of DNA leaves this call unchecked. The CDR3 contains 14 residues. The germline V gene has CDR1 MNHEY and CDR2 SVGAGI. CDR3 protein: CASSSSGSTDTQYF.

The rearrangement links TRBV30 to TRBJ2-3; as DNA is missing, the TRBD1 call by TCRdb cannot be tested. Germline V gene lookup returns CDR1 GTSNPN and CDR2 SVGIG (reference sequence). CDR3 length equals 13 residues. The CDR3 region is CAWSAGIGDTQYF.

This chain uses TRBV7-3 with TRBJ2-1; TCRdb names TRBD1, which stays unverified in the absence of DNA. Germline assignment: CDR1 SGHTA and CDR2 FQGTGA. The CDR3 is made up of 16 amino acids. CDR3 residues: CASSPTGADSYNEQFF.

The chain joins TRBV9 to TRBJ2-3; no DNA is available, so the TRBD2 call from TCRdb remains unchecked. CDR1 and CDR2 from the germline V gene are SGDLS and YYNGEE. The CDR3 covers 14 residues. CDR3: CASTLSGSTDTQYF.

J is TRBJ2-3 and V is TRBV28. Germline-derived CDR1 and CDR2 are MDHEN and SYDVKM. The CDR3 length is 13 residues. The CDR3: CASSTTERDTQYF.

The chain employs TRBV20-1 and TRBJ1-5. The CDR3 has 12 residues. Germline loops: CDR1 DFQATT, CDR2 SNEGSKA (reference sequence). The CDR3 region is CSARDLGQPQHF.

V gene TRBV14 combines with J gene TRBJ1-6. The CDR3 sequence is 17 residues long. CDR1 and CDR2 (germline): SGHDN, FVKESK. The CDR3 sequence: CASSQDWRGVLPSPLHF.

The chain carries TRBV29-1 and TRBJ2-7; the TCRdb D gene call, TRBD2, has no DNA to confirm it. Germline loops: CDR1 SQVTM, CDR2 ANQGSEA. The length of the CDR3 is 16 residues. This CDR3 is CSVEVGGLAGGPVQYF.

The CDR3 reads CASSFQDSYEQYF. The chain employs TRBV12-3 or TRBV12-4 and TRBJ2-7; TCRdb picks TRBD1, but there is no DNA to check that call. The CDR3 is 13 residues long.

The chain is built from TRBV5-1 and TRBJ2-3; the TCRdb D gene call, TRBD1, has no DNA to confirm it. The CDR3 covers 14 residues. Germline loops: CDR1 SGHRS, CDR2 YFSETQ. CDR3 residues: CASSSGQGRDTQYF. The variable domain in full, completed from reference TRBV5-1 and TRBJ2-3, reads KAGVTQTPRYLIKTRGQQVTLSCSPISGHRSVSWYQQTPGQGLQFLFEYFSETQRNKGNFPGRFSGRQFSNSRSEMNVSTLELGDSALYLCASSSGQGRDTQYFGPGTRLTVL.